What follows are 2 T cell receptor beta chains derived from one specimen sequenced in a study of blood T cells in healthy people across ages (dated by TCRdb to 2015 to 2017). The library was produced with 5' RACE. Reads for this sample came from an Illumina HiSeq 2500. A second PCR of about 6 to 12 cycles was run with a J-beta primer mix and a sample-barcoded 5' primer. TCRdb's own reprocessing of the public reads used fastp at Q25 and MiXCR and kept productive beta chains. Here each entry gathers all rows of one CDR3 protein and keeps the most common genes and DNA. In all, the sample holds about 630,000 distinct CDR3 sequences, and about 21% of those were seen once. The ten biggest clones cover roughly 3.6% of the sample. The sequenced sample consisted of blood. These receptors were taken from a man between 65 and 80 years old in good health.

This clonotype came up a few times. The rearrangement links TRBV7-9 to TRBJ2-1; D call uncertain. Trimming stripped 2 bases from V and 0 bases from J, with 8 bases between. The CDR3 has 15 residues. Germline CDR1 and CDR2: SEHNR and FQNEAQ (reference sequence). The CDR3 DNA reads TGTGCCAGCAGCTTAAAGGCGGCCTCCTACAATGAGCAGTTCTTC. This codes for CASSLKAASYNEQFF.

The gene calls are TRBV19 and TRBJ2-3; D is unclear. Trimming pared 6 bases from V and 4 bases from J, leaving 17 bases between. The CDR3 covers 15 residues. CDR1 and CDR2 from the germline V gene are LNHDA and SQIVND (reference sequence). The CDR3 protein is CASRHMGERSDTQYF. CDR3 coding DNA: TGTGCCAGTAGACACATGGGCGAGCGCTCAGATACGCAGTATTTT.